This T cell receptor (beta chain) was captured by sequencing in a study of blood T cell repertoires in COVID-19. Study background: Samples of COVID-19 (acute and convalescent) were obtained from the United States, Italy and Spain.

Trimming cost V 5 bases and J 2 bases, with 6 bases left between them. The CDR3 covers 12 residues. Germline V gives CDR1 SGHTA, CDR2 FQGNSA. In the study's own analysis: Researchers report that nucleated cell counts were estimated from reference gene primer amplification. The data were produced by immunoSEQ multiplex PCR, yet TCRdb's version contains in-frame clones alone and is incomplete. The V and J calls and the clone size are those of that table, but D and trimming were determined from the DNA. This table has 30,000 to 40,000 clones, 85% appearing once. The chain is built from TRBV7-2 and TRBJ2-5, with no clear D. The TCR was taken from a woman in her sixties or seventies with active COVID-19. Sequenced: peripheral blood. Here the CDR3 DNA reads TGTGCCAGCAGCCGAGATCAAGAGACCCAGTACTTC. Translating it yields CASSRDQETQYF.